The 17 T cell receptor beta chains below were found in one sample sequenced in a study of T-cell memory formation after mild COVID-19. TCRdb recomputed calls from the 5' RACE reads with MiXCR, one row per CDR3 protein. Of a few hundred thousand distinct CDR3 sequences in the sample, around 21% were seen once. The sequenced sample consisted of PBMCs or a T cell subset sorted from them (not recorded which). Receptor source: an adult woman who had mild COVID-19 (a few samples of this study predate the infection). Cell type and time point are not known.

The chain joins TRBV20-1 to TRBJ2-1; 12 nucleotides agree with TRBD1. Germline CDR1 and CDR2: DFQATT and SNEGSKA (reference sequence). Trimming took 1 base from V and 6 from J; bases not matched to a gene: 10. The CDR3 is made up of 17 amino acids. CDR3 bases: TGCAGTGCTAGAGCTGTCCCCGGGACAGGGGGCTTCAATGAGCAGTTCTTC. This sequence encodes CSARAVPGTGGFNEQFF.

The rearrangement joins TRBV5-1 to TRBJ2-3, with TRBD2 matching 10 bases. From germline, CDR1 is SGHRS and CDR2 YFSETQ. This CDR3 spans 14 amino acids. Losses at the gene ends were 4 bases for V and 7 bases for J; bases not matched to a gene: 6. DNA for the CDR3: TGCGCCAGCAGCCTCGGGACTAGCGAGAATACGCAGTATTTT. It is translated as CASSLGTSENTQYF.

This clonotype was counted a few times. This rearrangement joins TRBV5-1 to TRBJ1-1; no clear D gene. The germline V gene has CDR1 SGHRS and CDR2 YFSETQ. The CDR3 has 14 amino acids. With 3 bases removed from V and 6 bases from J, the gap between germline ends came to 15 bases. For the CDR3, the DNA is TGCGCCAGCAGCTCTGGGCCCGCTTTCTCTGAAGCTTTCTTT. This gives the protein CASSSGPAFSEAFF.

This chain joins TRBV7-9 and TRBJ2-7, with 11 bases aligning to TRBD1. The CDR3 is made up of 16 amino acids. Trimming at V came to 5 bases and at J to 6 bases, leaving 12 bases not matched to a gene. Germline CDR1 SEHNR, CDR2 FQNEAQ (reference sequence). CDR3 DNA: TGTGCCAGCAGCGACTGGGACAGGGGGGCGGGAGTCGAGCAGTACTTC. This translates into CASSDWDRGAGVEQYF.

This clonotype occurred once. CDR3 loop: CAWSVRGDTEAFF. CDR3 nucleotide sequence: TGTGCCTGGAGTGTACGGGGGGACACTGAAGCTTTCTTT. The genes are TRBV30 and TRBJ1-1; D perhaps matches TRBD1 (5 bases). CDR1 is GTSNPN and CDR2 is SVGIG in the germline V gene (reference sequence). Trimming removed 0 bases from V and 3 bases from J, with 8 bases in between. This CDR3 is 13 amino acids long.

J is TRBJ2-7 and V is TRBV29-1; 12 bases match TRBD1. Germline CDR1 SQVTM, CDR2 ANQGSEA. Trimming cost V 7 bases and J 5 bases; bases outside gene matches: 12. The CDR3 sequence is 15 residues long. The CDR3 nucleotides read TGCAGCGCCCGGGGGGACAGGGGGCTTTATAACGAGCAGTACTTC. Protein product: CSARGDRGLYNEQYF.

The chain has TRBV7-9 and TRBJ2-1; D may be TRBD1 (5 bases). Trimming left V 1 base short and J 8 bases short, with 9 bases between. Germline V CDR1 and CDR2: SEHNR, FQNEAQ (reference sequence). This CDR3 is built from 13 residues. The CDR3 protein is CASSLEGWHEQFF. In DNA form, the CDR3 reads TGTGCCAGCAGCTTAGAGGGGTGGCATGAGCAGTTCTTC.

There are a few counts of this clonotype. CDR3 residues: CASSYSWQNSNYGYTF. The CDR3 region has the DNA TGTGCCAGCAGTTACTCTTGGCAGAACTCAAACTATGGCTACACCTTC. The gene calls are TRBV6-5 and TRBJ1-2; D uncertain. The CDR3 is 16 residues long. V was shortened by 0 bases and J by 2 bases, with 13 bases between the two germline ends. Germline CDR1 and CDR2: MNHEY and SVGAGI.

Only a few counts were recorded for this clonotype. CDR3 protein: CASSLFGAGGEQYF. CDR3 bases: TGTGCCAGCAGTTTATTCGGGGCCGGGGGCGAGCAGTACTTC. This chain links TRBV12-3 or TRBV12-4 with TRBJ2-7; tentatively, D is TRBD2 (6 bases). The CDR3 contains 14 residues. Trimming took off 2 bases at V and 6 bases at J, with 14 bases between the two ends.

The gene calls are TRBV20-1 and TRBJ2-3; 7 positions match TRBD2. Germline V gives CDR1 DFQATT, CDR2 SNEGSKA (reference sequence). J was trimmed by 7 bases and V by 0 bases; bases with no gene match: 10. The CDR3 covers 15 residues. In DNA form, the CDR3 reads TGCAGTGCTAGAGATATCCGGGAGGATTTCAATACGCAGTATTTT. It translates to CSARDIREDFNTQYF.

The sample holds a few counts of this clonotype. The chain has TRBV4-3 and TRBJ2-3; tentative D call: TRBD2 (5 bases). The CDR3 spans 13 residues. Trimming cost V 4 bases and J 6 bases, with 11 bases left between them. In germline, CDR1 is LGHNA, CDR2 YSLEER. DNA for the CDR3: TGCGCCAGCAGCCCCCCGAGGGCCGATACGCAGTATTTT. It translates to CASSPPRADTQYF.

The chain joins TRBV5-8 to TRBJ2-7; perhaps TRBD2 as D (6 bases). The CDR3 extends over 14 amino acids. The V gene's germline CDR1 is SGHTS and CDR2 YDEGEE. Trimming shortened V by 4 bases and J by 6 bases, and 17 bases separated the two germline ends. DNA of the CDR3: TGTGCCAGCAGCATCGGGACTTCCCGCGGCGAGCAGTACTTC. The encoded protein is CASSIGTSRGEQYF. Combining the CDR3 with reference TRBV5-8 and TRBJ2-7 gives the whole variable domain EAGVTQSPTHLIKTRGQQATLRCSPISGHTSVYWYQQALGLGLQFLLWYDEGEERNRGNFPPRFSGRQFPNYSSELNVNALELEDSALYLCASSIGTSRGEQYFGPGTRLTVT.

This clonotype showed up just a few times. CDR3: CASSLGQGANGYTF. Written as DNA, the CDR3 is TGTGCCAGCAGCTTAGGGCAGGGGGCTAATGGCTACACCTTC. This chain uses TRBV7-9 with TRBJ1-2; the match to TRBD1 covers 8 bases. The V and J ends lost 1 base and 6 bases, in that order; junction bases with no gene match: 4. CDR1 and CDR2 from the germline V gene are SEHNR and FQNEAQ (reference sequence). The CDR3 has 14 amino acids. Variable domain in full (rest from reference TRBV7-9 and TRBJ1-2): DTGVSQNPRHKITKRGQNVTFRCDPISEHNRLYWYRQTLGQGPEFLTYFQNEAQLEKSRLLSDRFSAERPKGSFSTLEIQRTEQGDSAMYLCASSLGQGANGYTFGSGTRLTVV.

This clonotype came up once. The chain uses TRBV24-1 and TRBJ1-1; tentatively, D is TRBD1 (5 bases). Deletions cut 7 bases from V and 4 bases from J, with 12 bases between. Germline loops: CDR1 KGHDR, CDR2 SFDVKD. The length of the CDR3 is 13 residues. The CDR3 DNA sequence: TGTGCCACCAGACGAGGGGCTGGCACTGAAGCTTTCTTT. Its translation: CATRRGAGTEAFF.

This clonotype was seen a handful of times. The chain employs TRBV10-3 and TRBJ2-1, with TRBD1 as a possible D gene (6 bases). Trimming removed 4 bases at V and 5 bases at J, with 9 bases between. The CDR3 has 13 amino acids. Germline values: CDR1 ENHRY, CDR2 SYGVKD. The CDR3: CAISGSGDNEQFF. The CDR3 region has the DNA TGTGCCATCAGTGGGTCAGGGGACAATGAGCAGTTCTTC.

The rearrangement uses TRBV5-1 and TRBJ2-3; TRBD1 agrees at 7 bases. V was pared by 0 bases and J by 2 bases, with 3 bases of the junction left unmatched. This CDR3 has 15 amino acids. Germline-derived CDR1 and CDR2 are SGHRS and YFSETQ. CDR3 sequence reads: CASSLGDRPTDTQYF. The CDR3 DNA reads TGCGCCAGCAGCTTGGGGGACAGACCCACAGATACGCAGTATTTT.

This clonotype came up a few times. The V and J genes are TRBV3-1 and TRBJ1-1; D is undetermined. Germline V gene sequence: CDR1 LGHDT, CDR2 YNNKEL (reference sequence). V was trimmed by 2 bases and J by 4 bases, leaving 8 bases between them. This CDR3 has 13 amino acids. Written as DNA, the CDR3 is TGTGCCAGCAGCCAAAGGGTGGGCACTGAAGCTTTCTTT. It yields the protein CASSQRVGTEAFF.